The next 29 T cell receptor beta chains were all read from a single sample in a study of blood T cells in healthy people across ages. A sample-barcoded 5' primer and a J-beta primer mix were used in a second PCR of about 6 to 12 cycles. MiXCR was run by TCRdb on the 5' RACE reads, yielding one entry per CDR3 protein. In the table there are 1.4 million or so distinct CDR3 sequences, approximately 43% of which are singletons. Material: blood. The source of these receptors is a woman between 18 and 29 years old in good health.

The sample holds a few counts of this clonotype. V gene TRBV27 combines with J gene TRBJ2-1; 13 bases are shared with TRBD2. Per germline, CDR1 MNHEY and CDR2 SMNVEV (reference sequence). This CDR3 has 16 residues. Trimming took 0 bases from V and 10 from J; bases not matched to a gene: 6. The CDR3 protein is CASSLSVGLAGREQFF. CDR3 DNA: TGTGCCAGCAGTTTATCGGTGGGACTAGCGGGGAGAGAGCAGTTCTTC.

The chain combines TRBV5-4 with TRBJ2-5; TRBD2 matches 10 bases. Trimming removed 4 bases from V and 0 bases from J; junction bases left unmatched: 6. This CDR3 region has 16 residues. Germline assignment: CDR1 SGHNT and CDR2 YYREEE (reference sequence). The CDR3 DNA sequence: TGTGCCAGCAGCCGTACTAGCGGGACCTACCAAGAGACCCAGTACTTC. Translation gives CASSRTSGTYQETQYF.

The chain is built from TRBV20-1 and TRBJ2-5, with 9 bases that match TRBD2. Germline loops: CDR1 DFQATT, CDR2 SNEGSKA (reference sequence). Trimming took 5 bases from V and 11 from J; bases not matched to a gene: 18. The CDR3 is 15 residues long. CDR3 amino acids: CSAHGGGAWYNEQYF. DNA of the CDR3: TGCAGTGCTCACGGCGGGGGGGCCTGGTACAATGAGCAGTACTTC.

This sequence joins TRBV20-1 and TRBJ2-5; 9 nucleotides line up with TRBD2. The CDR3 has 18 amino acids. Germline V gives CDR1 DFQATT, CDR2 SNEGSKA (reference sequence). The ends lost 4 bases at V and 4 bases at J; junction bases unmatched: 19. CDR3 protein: CSAKRLRGGAQGIETQYF. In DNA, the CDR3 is TGCAGTGCTAAAAGGCTCCGCGGGGGGGCCCAAGGGATAGAGACCCAGTACTTC.

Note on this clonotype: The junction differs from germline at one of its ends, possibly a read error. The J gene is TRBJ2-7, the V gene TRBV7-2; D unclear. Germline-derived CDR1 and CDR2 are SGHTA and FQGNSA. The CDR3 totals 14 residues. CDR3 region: CAGSLTHASYEQYF. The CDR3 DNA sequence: TGTGCCGGCAGCCTTACACATGCCTCCTACGAGCAGTACTTC.

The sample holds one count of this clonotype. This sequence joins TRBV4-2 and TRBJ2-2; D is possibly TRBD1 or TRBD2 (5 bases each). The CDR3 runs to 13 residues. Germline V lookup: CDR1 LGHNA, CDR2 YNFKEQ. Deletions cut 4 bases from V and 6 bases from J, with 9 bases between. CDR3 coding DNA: TGTGCCAGCAGCCGCGTGGGGGCCGGGGAGCTGTTTTTT. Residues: CASSRVGAGELFF.

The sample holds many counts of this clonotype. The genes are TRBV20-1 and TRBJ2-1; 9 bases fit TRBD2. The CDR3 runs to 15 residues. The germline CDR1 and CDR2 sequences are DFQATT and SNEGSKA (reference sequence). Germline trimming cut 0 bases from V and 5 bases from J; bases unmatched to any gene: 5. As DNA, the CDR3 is TGCAGTGCTAGAGATCCAAGCGGGAGGAACAATGAGCAGTTCTTC. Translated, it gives CSARDPSGRNNEQFF.

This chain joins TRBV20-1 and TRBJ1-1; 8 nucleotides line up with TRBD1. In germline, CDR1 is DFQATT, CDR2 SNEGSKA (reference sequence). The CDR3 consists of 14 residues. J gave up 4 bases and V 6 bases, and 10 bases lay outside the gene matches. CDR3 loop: CSAPGQGPGTEAFF. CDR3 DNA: TGCAGTGCCCCTGGACAGGGTCCGGGCACTGAAGCTTTCTTT.

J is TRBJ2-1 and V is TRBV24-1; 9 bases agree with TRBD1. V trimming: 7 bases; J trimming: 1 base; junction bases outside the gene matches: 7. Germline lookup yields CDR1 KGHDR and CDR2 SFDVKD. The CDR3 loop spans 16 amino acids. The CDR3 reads CATSLSGTGSYNEQFF. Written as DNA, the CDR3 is TGTGCCACCAGCCTATCCGGGACAGGGTCCTACAATGAGCAGTTCTTC.

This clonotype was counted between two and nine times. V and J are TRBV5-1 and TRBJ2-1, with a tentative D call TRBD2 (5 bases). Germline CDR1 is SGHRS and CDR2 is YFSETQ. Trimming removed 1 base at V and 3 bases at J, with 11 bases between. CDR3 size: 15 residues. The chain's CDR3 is CASSLTEGSYNEQFF. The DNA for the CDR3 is TGCGCCAGCAGCTTGACAGAAGGGAGCTACAATGAGCAGTTCTTC. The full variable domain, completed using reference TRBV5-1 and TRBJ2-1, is KAGVTQTPRYLIKTRGQQVTLSCSPISGHRSVSWYQQTPGQGLQFLFEYFSETQRNKGNFPGRFSGRQFSNSRSEMNVSTLELGDSALYLCASSLTEGSYNEQFFGPGTRLTVL.

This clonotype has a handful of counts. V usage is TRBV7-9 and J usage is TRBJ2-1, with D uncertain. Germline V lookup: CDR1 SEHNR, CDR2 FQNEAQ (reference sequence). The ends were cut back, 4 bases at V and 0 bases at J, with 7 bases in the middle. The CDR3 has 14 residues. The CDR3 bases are TGTGCCAGCAGCTCTACCCTCTCCTACAATGAGCAGTTCTTC. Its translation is CASSSTLSYNEQFF. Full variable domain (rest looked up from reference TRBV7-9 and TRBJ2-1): DTGVSQNPRHKITKRGQNVTFRCDPISEHNRLYWYRQTLGQGPEFLTYFQNEAQLEKSRLLSDRFSAERPKGSFSTLEIQRTEQGDSAMYLCASSSTLSYNEQFFGPGTRLTVL.

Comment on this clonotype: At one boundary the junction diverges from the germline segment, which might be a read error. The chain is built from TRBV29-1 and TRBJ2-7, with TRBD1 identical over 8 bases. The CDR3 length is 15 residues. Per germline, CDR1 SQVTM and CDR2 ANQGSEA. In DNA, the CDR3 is TGCAGCGTCGAAGGACAGGGAGCGGCCTCCTACGAGCAGTACTTC. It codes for CSVEGQGAASYEQYF.

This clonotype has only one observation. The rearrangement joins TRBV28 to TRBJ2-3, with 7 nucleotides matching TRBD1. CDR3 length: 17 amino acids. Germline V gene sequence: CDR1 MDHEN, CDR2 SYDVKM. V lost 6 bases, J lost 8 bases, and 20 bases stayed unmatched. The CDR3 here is CASSSEDRSAGTGTQYF. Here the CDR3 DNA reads TGTGCCAGCAGCTCCGAGGACAGGAGCGCTGGTACCGGTACGCAGTATTTT. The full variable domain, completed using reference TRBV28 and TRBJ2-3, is DVKVTQSSRYLVKRTGEKVFLECVQDMDHENMFWYRQDPGLGLRLIYFSYDVKMKEKGDIPEGYSVSREKKERFSLILESASTNQTSMYLCASSSEDRSAGTGTQYFGPGTRLTVL.

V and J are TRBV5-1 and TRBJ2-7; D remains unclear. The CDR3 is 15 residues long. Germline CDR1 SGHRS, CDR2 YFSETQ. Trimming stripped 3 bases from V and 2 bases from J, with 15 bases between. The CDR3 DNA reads TGCGCCAGCAGCTCCCTCCCTGAAGACCCCTACGAGCAGTACTTC. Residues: CASSSLPEDPYEQYF.

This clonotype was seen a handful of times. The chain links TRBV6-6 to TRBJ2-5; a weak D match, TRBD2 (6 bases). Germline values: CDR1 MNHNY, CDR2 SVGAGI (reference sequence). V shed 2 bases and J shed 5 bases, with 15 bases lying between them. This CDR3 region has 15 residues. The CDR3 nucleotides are TGTGCCAGCAGTTACGCGCAGGGAGGCGACGAGACCCAGTACTTC. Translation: CASSYAQGGDETQYF.

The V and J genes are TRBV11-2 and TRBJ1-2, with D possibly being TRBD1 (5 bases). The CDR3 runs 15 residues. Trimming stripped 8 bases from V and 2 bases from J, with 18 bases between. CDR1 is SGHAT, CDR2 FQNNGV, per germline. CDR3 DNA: TGTGCCAGCGCCCGTCGAGGGGCGAGGAACTATGGCTACACCTTC. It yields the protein CASARRGARNYGYTF.

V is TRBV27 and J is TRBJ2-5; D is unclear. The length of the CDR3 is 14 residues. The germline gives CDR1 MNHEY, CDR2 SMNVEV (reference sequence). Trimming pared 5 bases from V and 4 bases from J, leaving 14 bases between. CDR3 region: CASSRPGLGETQYF. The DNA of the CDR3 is TGTGCCAGCAGTCGCCCTGGGTTGGGAGAGACCCAGTACTTC.

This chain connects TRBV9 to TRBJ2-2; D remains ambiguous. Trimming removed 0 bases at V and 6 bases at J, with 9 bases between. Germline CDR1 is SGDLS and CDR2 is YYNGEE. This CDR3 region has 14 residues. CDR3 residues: CASSVVSGPGELFF. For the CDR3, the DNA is TGTGCCAGCAGCGTAGTCTCAGGTCCCGGGGAGCTGTTTTTT.

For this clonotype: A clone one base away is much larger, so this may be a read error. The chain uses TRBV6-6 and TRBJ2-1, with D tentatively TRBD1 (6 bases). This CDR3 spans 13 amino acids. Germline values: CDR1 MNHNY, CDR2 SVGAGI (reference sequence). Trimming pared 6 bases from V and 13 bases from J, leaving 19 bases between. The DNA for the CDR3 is TGTGCCAGCAGCGCGCAGGGGAGACAGACCCAGTTCTTC. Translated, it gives CASSAQGRQTQFF.

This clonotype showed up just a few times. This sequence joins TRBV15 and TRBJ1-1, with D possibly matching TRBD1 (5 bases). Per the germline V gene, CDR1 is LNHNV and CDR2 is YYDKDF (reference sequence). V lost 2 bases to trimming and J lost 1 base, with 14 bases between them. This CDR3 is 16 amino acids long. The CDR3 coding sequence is TGTGCCACCAGCAGACTCCAGGGACGGCAGAACACTGAAGCTTTCTTT. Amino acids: CATSRLQGRQNTEAFF.

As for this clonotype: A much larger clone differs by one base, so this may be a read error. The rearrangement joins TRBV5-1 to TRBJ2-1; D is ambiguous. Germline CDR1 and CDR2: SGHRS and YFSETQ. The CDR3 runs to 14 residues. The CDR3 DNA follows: TGCGCCAGCAGCTTGGGCAGTCCCTACAAGGAGCAGTTCTTC. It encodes CASSLGSPYKEQFF.

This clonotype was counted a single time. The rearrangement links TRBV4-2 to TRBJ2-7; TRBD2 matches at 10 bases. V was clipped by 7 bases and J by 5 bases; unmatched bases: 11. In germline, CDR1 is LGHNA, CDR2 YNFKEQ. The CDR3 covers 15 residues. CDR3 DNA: TGTGCCAGCAACCATACTAGCGGGAAGGAGAACGAGCAGTACTTC. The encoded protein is CASNHTSGKENEQYF.

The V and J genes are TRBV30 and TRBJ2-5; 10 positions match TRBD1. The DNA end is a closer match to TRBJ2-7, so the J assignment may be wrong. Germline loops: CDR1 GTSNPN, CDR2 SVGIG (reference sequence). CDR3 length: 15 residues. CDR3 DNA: TGTGCCTGGAGCCATCGGGACAGGGGCAACCACGAGCAGTACTTC. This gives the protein CAWSHRDRGNHEQYF.

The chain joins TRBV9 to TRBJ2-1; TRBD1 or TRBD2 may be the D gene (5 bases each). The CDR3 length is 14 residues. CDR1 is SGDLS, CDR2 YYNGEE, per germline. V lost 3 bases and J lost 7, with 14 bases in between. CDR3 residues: CASSEEGLVNEQFF. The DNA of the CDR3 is TGTGCCAGCAGCGAAGAGGGGCTGGTAAATGAGCAGTTCTTC.

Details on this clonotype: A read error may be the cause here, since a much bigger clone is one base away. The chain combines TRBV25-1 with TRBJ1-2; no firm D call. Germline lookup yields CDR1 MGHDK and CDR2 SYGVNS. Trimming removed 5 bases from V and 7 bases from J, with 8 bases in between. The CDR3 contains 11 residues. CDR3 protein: CASSLGCGYTF. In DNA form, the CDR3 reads TGTGCCAGCAGTTTAGGTTGTGGCTACACCTTC.

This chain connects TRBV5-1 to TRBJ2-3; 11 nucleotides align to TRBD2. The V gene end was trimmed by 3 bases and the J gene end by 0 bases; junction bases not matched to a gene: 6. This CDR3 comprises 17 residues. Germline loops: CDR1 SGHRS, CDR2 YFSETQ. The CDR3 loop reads CASSSKGLAASTDTQYF. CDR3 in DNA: TGCGCCAGCAGCTCAAAGGGACTAGCGGCTAGCACAGATACGCAGTATTTT.

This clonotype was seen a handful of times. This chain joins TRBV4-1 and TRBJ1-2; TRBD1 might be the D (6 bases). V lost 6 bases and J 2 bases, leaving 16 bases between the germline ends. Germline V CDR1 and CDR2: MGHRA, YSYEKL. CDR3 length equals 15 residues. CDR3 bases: TGCGCCAGCAGTCGGGATGAGGGGGAGAACTATGGCTACACCTTC. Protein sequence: CASSRDEGENYGYTF.

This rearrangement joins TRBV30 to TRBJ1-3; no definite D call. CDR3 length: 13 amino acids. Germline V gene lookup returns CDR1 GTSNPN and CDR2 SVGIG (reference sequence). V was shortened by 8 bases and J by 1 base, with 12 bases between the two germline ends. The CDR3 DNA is TGTGCCCGTTCTCGAGAATCTGGAAACACCATATATTTT. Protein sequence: CARSRESGNTIYF.

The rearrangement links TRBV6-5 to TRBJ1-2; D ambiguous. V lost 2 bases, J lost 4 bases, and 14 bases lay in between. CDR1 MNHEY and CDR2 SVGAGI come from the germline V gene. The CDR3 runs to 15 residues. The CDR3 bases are TGTGCCAGCAGTTACCACGACCGCGGTTTCTATGGCTACACCTTC. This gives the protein CASSYHDRGFYGYTF.